This is a list of T cell receptor beta chains from one sample in a study of cytomegalovirus exposure and HLA in healthy donors. Generated by immunoSEQ multiplex PCR, the TCRdb table keeps only in-frame clones and is missing some. Among around 130,000 clones listed, around 77% were seen once. Sequencing was carried out using PBMCs. Source of these receptors: a man aged 50-59 years in good health and CMV-seronegative. Each CDR3 is given with its conserved first and last residue. Each record gives: clone size, V gene, J gene, D gene, CDR3 DNA, CDR3 protein. The D gene is left open where the match is weak. For some rows the clone size is stated as once, few or many, or as a class when expanded; others skip it.

size: -; V: TRBV5-1; J: TRBJ2-2; D: TRBD1; DNA: TGCGCCAGCACTTGGGACAGTTCTTTCGGGGAGCTGTTTTTT; CDR3: CASTWDSSFGELFF
size: -; V: TRBV11-3; J: TRBJ2-3; D: TRBD2; DNA: TGTGCCAGCAGCTTAGGCCGGACTAGCGGCACAGATACGCAGTATTTT; CDR3: CASSLGRTSGTDTQYF
size: -; V: TRBV7-9; J: TRBJ2-7; D: TRBD1; DNA: TGTGCCAGCAGCTTACCCGGGACAGGGGACTACGAGCAGTACTTC; CDR3: CASSLPGTGDYEQYF
size: -; V: TRBV19; J: TRBJ1-1; D: -; DNA: TGTGCCAGTAGTATAGATCTATCGGTAGGGAGGGACACTGAAGCTTTCTTT; CDR3: CASSIDLSVGRDTEAFF
size: -; V: TRBV23-1; J: TRBJ1-4; D: TRBD1; DNA: TGCGCCAGCAGTCTAATCCGGACAGGATGCGGAAAACTGTTTTTT; CDR3: CASSLIRTGCGKLFF
size: -; V: TRBV2; J: TRBJ2-5; D: TRBD1; DNA: TGTGCCAGCGGAGGGACAGGGGGCACGTCAGAGACCCAGTACTTC; CDR3: CASGGTGGTSETQYF
size: -; V: TRBV5-1; J: TRBJ2-7; D: TRBD2; DNA: TGCGCCAGCAGCTCCTCCGGCGGGAGTGTGAAGCAGTACTTC; CDR3: CASSSSGGSVKQYF
size: -; V: TRBV5-1; J: TRBJ2-7; D: -; DNA: TGCGCCAGCAGCTTGGCGGAGTTCTACGAGCAGTACTTC; CDR3: CASSLAEFYEQYF
size: once; V: TRBV6-6; J: TRBJ2-5; D: -; DNA: TGTGCCAGCAGTTACTCGAACGGGAAGACCGACTTC; CDR3: CASSYSNGKTDF
size: -; V: TRBV2; J: TRBJ1-1; D: TRBD1; DNA: TGTGCCAGCAGCGCCAGACAGGGGGTGAACACTGAAGCTTTCTTT; CDR3: CASSARQGVNTEAFF
size: -; V: TRBV5-1; J: TRBJ2-3; D: TRBD1; DNA: TGCGCCAGCAGCTGGGGACAGGGAGGAGATACGCAGTATTTT; CDR3: CASSWGQGGDTQYF
size: -; V: TRBV5-1; J: TRBJ2-1; D: -; DNA: TGCGCCAGCAATTCGAGGGGAACGGGAGCGAATGAGCAGTTCTTC; CDR3: CASNSRGTGANEQFF
size: -; V: TRBV6-1; J: TRBJ1-5; D: TRBD1; DNA: TGTGCCAGCAGTGAACGGCAGGGGGGTAATCAGCCCCAGCATTTT; CDR3: CASSERQGGNQPQHF
size: -; V: TRBV6-5; J: TRBJ2-2; D: -; DNA: TGTGCCAGCAGCCTCGCAGGGGCCGGAACCGGGGAGCTGTTTTTT; CDR3: CASSLAGAGTGELFF
size: -; V: TRBV28; J: TRBJ1-2; D: -; DNA: TGTGCCAGCGAAGAGACAGAACCCTATGGCTACACCTTC; CDR3: CASEETEPYGYTF
size: -; V: TRBV7-8; J: TRBJ2-5; D: -; DNA: TGTGCCAGCAGCTTTTCCGCGGGGCACGGGGAGACCCAGTACTTC; CDR3: CASSFSAGHGETQYF
size: -; V: TRBV19; J: TRBJ2-1; D: -; DNA: TGTGCCAGTAGTATAGCCCAGGTTCGCTATGAGCAGTTCTTC; CDR3: CASSIAQVRYEQFF
size: once; V: TRBV11-2; J: TRBJ2-1; D: TRBD2; DNA: TGTGCCAGCAGCTTAGAGCGACTAGCGGGGCATGAGCAGTTCTTC; CDR3: CASSLERLAGHEQFF
size: -; V: TRBV7-2; J: TRBJ2-5; D: TRBD2; DNA: TGTGCCAGCAGCTTCGGACTAGCGGGAGGTGGGACCCAGTACTTC; CDR3: CASSFGLAGGGTQYF
size: -; V: TRBV2; J: TRBJ1-4; D: -; DNA: TGTGCCAGCAGTGAGGTACGGGGAGTTGTCGAAAAACTGTTTTTT; CDR3: CASSEVRGVVEKLFF
size: -; V: TRBV6-5; J: TRBJ2-2; D: -; DNA: TGTGCCAGCAGTTACTCTACAGCGAACACCGGGGAGCTGTTTTTT; CDR3: CASSYSTANTGELFF
size: -; V: TRBV10-2; J: TRBJ2-5; D: TRBD2; DNA: TGCGCCAGCAGCGGTCAGGGAGGGGAGACCCAGTACTTC; CDR3: CASSGQGGETQYF
size: -; V: TRBV10-1; J: TRBJ2-7; D: -; DNA: TGCGCCAGCAGTGCCACCACAGGGTTCTACGAGCAGTACTTC; CDR3: CASSATTGFYEQYF
size: once; V: TRBV28; J: TRBJ2-1; D: TRBD2; DNA: TGTGCCAGCAGTCCCCCGGGACTAGCGGCCGCCAATGAGCAGTTCTTC; CDR3: CASSPPGLAAANEQFF
size: -; V: TRBV5-1; J: TRBJ2-7; D: -; DNA: TGCGCCAGCAGCGAAAGGACAAACATCTACGAGCAGTACTTC; CDR3: CASSERTNIYEQYF
size: -; V: TRBV10-3; J: TRBJ1-5; D: -; DNA: TGTGCCACCGGGGAAACAGATCTTAGCAATCAGCCCCAGCATTTT; CDR3: CATGETDLSNQPQHF
size: few; V: TRBV2; J: TRBJ2-5; D: TRBD1; DNA: TGTGCCAGCAGCGAGGACAGGGAAGAGACCCAGTACTTC; CDR3: CASSEDREETQYF
size: -; V: TRBV5-1; J: TRBJ2-3; D: -; DNA: TGCGCCAGCAGCCCACCGGGGGGCACAGATACGCAGTATTTT; CDR3: CASSPPGGTDTQYF
size: few; V: TRBV5-1; J: TRBJ2-3; D: TRBD2; DNA: TGCGCCAGCAGCTGGTCTGCGGGAGGCCTCACAGATACGCAGTATTTT; CDR3: CASSWSAGGLTDTQYF
size: -; V: TRBV6-5; J: TRBJ1-5; D: -; DNA: TGTGCCAGCAGTGAGCACGAGGGCCAGCCCCAGCATTTT; CDR3: CASSEHEGQPQHF
size: -; V: TRBV6-5; J: TRBJ2-3; D: TRBD2; DNA: TGTGCCAGCAGTTCGGCGGGAGGTGAGACAGATACGCAGTATTTT; CDR3: CASSSAGGETDTQYF
size: -; V: TRBV27; J: TRBJ1-2; D: TRBD1; DNA: TGTGCCAGCAGTTCAAAAAGGGGGCTTGGCTACACCTTC; CDR3: CASSSKRGLGYTF
size: -; V: TRBV6-5; J: TRBJ2-1; D: TRBD2; DNA: TGTGCCAGCAAAAGCGGGAGAACCTACAATGAGCAGTTCTTC; CDR3: CASKSGRTYNEQFF
size: -; V: TRBV27; J: TRBJ2-2; D: -; DNA: TGTGCCAGCAGTTTCCGCGAGAACACCGGGGAGCTGTTTTTT; CDR3: CASSFRENTGELFF
size: -; V: TRBV28; J: TRBJ2-5; D: TRBD2; DNA: TGTGCCAGCAGCGGGGGGGACCAGGAGACCCAGTACTTC; CDR3: CASSGGDQETQYF
size: -; V: TRBV6-6; J: TRBJ2-6; D: -; DNA: TGTGCCAGCAGTCTTCCCGGGGCCAACGTCCTGACTTTC; CDR3: CASSLPGANVLTF
size: -; V: TRBV5-1; J: TRBJ2-3; D: TRBD2; DNA: TGCGCCAGCAGACTGGCGGGAGGGAACTCAGATACGCAGTATTTT; CDR3: CASRLAGGNSDTQYF
size: -; V: TRBV7-2; J: TRBJ2-7; D: TRBD1; DNA: TGTGCCAGCAGCCTCGAGACAGGGAGTTACGAGCAGTACTTC; CDR3: CASSLETGSYEQYF
size: -; V: TRBV2; J: TRBJ1-2; D: -; DNA: TGTGCCAGCAGCCCTCGGCAGGGAATGTATGGCTACACCTTC; CDR3: CASSPRQGMYGYTF
size: -; V: TRBV11-2; J: TRBJ2-7; D: TRBD1; DNA: TGTGCCAGCAGCTTAGTAGGGACAGAACCCTACGAGCAGTACTTC; CDR3: CASSLVGTEPYEQYF
size: -; V: TRBV7-2; J: TRBJ1-1; D: -; DNA: TGTGCCAGCAGCTTGTTGCAGGGCAACACTGAAGCTTTCTTT; CDR3: CASSLLQGNTEAFF
size: few; V: TRBV10-2; J: TRBJ2-1; D: -; DNA: TGCGCCAGCAGGGACAGCAAGGGTGAGCAGTTCTTC; CDR3: CASRDSKGEQFF
size: -; V: TRBV7-2; J: TRBJ2-2; D: -; DNA: TGTGCCAGCAGCTTCAGGGGCGATTTCACCGGGGAGCTGTTTTTT; CDR3: CASSFRGDFTGELFF
size: once; V: TRBV2; J: TRBJ2-1; D: TRBD2; DNA: TGTGCCAGCAGACTAAGACTAGCGGGCCCCTACAATGAGCAGTTCTTC; CDR3: CASRLRLAGPYNEQFF
size: -; V: TRBV28; J: TRBJ1-4; D: TRBD1; DNA: TGTGCCAGCAGCTCAGGGGGGAGCAATGAAAAACTGTTTTTT; CDR3: CASSSGGSNEKLFF
size: -; V: TRBV19; J: TRBJ2-3; D: -; DNA: TGTGCCAGTAGTATCGCGCCAGGGGTTGTAGATACGCAGTATTTT; CDR3: CASSIAPGVVDTQYF
size: -; V: TRBV5-1; J: TRBJ2-1; D: TRBD1; DNA: TGCGCCAGCAGCTACCAGGACAGGGTCAATGAGCAGTTCTTC; CDR3: CASSYQDRVNEQFF
size: -; V: TRBV30; J: TRBJ1-3; D: TRBD1; DNA: TGTGCCTGGAACCAAGGACAGGGCGGTATACCCTCTGGAAACACCATATATTTT; CDR3: CAWNQGQGGIPSGNTIYF